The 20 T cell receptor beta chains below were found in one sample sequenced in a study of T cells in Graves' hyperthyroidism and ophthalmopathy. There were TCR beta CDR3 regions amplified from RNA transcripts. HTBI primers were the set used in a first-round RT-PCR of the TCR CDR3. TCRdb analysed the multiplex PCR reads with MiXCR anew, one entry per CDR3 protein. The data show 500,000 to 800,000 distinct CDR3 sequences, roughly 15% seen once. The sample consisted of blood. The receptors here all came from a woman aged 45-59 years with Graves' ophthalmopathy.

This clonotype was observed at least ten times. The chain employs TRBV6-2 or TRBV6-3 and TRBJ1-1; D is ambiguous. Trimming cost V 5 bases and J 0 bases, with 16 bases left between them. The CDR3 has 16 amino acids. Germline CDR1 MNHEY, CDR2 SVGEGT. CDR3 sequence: CASSIIVGEMNTEAFF. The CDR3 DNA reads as TGTGCCAGCAGTATTATAGTTGGGGAAATGAACACTGAAGCTTTCTTT.

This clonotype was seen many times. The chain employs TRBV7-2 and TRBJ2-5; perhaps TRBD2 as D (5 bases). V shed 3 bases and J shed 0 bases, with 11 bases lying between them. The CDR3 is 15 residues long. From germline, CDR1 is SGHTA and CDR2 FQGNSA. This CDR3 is CASSFVGVDQETQYF. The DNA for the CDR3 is TGTGCCAGCAGCTTCGTGGGAGTAGACCAAGAGACCCAGTACTTC.

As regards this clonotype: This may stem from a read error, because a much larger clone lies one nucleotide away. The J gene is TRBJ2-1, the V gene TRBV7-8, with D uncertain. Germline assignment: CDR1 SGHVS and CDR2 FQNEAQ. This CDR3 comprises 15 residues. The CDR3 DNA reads TGTGCCAGCAGCTTAGCACCAACGATGTACAATGAGCAGCTCTTC. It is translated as CASSLAPTMYNEQLF.

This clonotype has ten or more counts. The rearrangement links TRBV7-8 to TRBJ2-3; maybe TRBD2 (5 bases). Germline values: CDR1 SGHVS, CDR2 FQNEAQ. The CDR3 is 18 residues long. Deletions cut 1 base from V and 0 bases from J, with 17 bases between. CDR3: CASSLVAPGSTSTDTQYF. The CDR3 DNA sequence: TGTGCCAGCAGCTTAGTAGCCCCGGGGTCTACTAGCACAGATACGCAGTATTTT.

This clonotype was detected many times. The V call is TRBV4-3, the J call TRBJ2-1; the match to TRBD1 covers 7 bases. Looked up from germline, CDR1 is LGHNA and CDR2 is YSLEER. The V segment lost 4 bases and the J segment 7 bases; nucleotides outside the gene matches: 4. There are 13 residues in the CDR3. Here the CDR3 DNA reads TGCGCCAGCAGCCCGAACAGGGGAAATGAGCAGTTCTTC. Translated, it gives CASSPNRGNEQFF.

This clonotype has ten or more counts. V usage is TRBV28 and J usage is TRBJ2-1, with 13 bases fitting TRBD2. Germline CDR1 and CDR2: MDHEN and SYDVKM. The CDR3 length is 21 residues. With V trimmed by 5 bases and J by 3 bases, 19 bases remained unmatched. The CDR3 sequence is CASSPTLGGGTSGDHYNEQFF. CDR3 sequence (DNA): TGTGCCAGCAGTCCTACCCTTGGCGGCGGGACTAGCGGGGACCACTACAATGAGCAGTTCTTC.

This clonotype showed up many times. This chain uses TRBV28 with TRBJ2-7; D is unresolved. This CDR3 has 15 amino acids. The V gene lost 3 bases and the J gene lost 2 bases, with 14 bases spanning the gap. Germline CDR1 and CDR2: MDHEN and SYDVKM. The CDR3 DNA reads TGTGCCAGCAGTTTTTGGCTAGGGAAGACCTACGAGCAGTACTTC. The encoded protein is CASSFWLGKTYEQYF. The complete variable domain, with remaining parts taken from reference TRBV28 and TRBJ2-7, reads DVKVTQSSRYLVKRTGEKVFLECVQDMDHENMFWYRQDPGLGLRLIYFSYDVKMKEKGDIPEGYSVSREKKERFSLILESASTNQTSMYLCASSFWLGKTYEQYFGPGTRLTVT.

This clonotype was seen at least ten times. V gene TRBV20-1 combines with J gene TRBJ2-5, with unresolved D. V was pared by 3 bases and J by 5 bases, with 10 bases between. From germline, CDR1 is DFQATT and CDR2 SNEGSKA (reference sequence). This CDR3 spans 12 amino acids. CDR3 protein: CSASWGPETQYF. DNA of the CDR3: TGCAGTGCTAGCTGGGGTCCGGAGACCCAGTACTTC.

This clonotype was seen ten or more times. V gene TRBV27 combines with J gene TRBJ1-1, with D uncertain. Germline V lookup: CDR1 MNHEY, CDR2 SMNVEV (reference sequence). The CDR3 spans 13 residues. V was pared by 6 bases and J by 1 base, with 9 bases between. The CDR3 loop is CASRGWGNTEAFF. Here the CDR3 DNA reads TGTGCCAGCAGAGGATGGGGGAACACTGAAGCTTTCTTT.

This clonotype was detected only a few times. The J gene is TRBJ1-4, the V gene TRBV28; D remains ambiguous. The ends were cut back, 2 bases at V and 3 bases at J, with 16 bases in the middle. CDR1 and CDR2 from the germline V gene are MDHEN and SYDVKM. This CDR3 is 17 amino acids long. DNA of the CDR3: TGTGCCAGCAGTTTAATTAGGGTTGGCAGTTCTAATGAAAAACTGTTTTTT. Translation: CASSLIRVGSSNEKLFF.

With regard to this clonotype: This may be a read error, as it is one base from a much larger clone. The CDR3: CAISYSPRSMNTEAFF. In DNA, the CDR3 is TGTGCCATCAGTTACTCCCCCAGATCCATGAACACTGAAGCTTTCTTT. The V and J genes are TRBV10-3 and TRBJ1-1; no clear D gene. Trimming took 5 bases from V and 0 from J, leaving 16 bases between them. Germline lookup yields CDR1 ENHRY and CDR2 SYGVKD. The CDR3 has 16 amino acids.

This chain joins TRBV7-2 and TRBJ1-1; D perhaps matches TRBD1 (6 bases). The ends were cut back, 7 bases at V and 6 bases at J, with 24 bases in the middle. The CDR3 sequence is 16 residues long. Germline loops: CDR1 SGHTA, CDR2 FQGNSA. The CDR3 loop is CASIPLRGGFIAEAFF. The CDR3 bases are TGTGCCAGCATACCTTTAAGGGGGGGTTTTATCGCTGAAGCTTTCTTT.

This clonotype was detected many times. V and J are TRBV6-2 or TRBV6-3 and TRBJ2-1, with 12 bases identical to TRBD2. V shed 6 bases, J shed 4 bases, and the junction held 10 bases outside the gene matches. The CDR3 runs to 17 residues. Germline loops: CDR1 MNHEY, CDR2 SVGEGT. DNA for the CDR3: TGTGCCAGCAGGACGACTAGCGGGAGTTACGCATACAATGAGCAGTTCTTC. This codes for CASRTTSGSYAYNEQFF.

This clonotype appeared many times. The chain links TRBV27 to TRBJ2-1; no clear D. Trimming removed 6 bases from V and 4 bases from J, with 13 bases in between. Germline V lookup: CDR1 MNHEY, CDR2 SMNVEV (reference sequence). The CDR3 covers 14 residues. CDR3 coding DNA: TGTGCCAGCAGCCCTAACTGGGGATACAATGAGCAGTTCTTC. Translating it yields CASSPNWGYNEQFF.

Written as DNA, the CDR3 is TGTGCCATCAAATCGAGCTCTGGAAACACCATATATTTT. This gives the protein CAIKSSSGNTIYF. The chain is built from TRBV10-3 and TRBJ1-3; no clear D. Trimming left V 7 bases short and J 0 bases short, with 7 bases between. The CDR3 covers 13 residues. Germline V gene sequence: CDR1 ENHRY, CDR2 SYGVKD.

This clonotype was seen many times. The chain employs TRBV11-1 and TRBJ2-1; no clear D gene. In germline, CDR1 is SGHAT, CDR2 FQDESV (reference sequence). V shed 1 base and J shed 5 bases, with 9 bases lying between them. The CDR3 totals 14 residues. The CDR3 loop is CASSLDRAHNEQFF. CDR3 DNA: TGTGCCAGCAGCTTAGACCGGGCCCACAATGAGCAGTTCTTC.

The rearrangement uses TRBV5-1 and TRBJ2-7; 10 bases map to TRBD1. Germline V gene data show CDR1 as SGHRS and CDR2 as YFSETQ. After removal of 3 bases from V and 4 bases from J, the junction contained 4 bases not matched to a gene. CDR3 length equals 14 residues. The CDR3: CASSWAGQGYEQYF. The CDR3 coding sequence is TGCGCCAGCAGCTGGGCGGGACAGGGGTACGAGCAGTACTTC.

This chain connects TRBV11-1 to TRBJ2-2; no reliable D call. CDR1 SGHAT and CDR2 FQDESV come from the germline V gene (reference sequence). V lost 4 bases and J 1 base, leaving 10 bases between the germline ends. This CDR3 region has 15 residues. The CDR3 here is CASSWKRMNTGELFF. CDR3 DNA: TGTGCCAGCAGCTGGAAGCGAATGAACACCGGGGAGCTGTTTTTT.

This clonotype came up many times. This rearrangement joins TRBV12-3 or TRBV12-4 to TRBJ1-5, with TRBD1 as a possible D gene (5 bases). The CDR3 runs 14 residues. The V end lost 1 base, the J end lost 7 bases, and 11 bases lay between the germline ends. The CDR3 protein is CASSLVRGGQPQHF. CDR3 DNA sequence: TGTGCCAGCAGTTTAGTTAGGGGCGGGCAGCCCCAGCATTTT.

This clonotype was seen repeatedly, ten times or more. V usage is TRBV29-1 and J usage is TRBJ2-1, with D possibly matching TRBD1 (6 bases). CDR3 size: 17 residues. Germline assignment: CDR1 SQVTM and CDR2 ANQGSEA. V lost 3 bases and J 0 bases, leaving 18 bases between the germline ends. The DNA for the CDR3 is TGCAGCGTTGAGGCAGGGGAGTGGCCAAGCTCCTACAATGAGCAGTTCTTC. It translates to CSVEAGEWPSSYNEQFF.